The clone carrying this T cell receptor (beta chain) was picked up many times. The target antigen is unknown. The data are from a study of response to subunit inactivated influenza vaccine. TCRdb re-analysed the RT-PCR reads in MiXCR, keeping a single row per CDR3 protein. Of hundreds of thousands of distinct CDR3 sequences listed, around 14% are singletons. The V gene lost 0 bases and the J gene lost 2 bases, with 11 bases spanning the gap. This CDR3 is built from 15 residues. Germline CDR1 reads DFQATT; CDR2 reads SNEGSKA (reference sequence). Study-wide findings and caveats: Each seasonal influenza vaccination recruits few new T cells, the authors suggested.

The sequence came from a man aged 50-59 years who received an inactivated influenza vaccine. Sequences were derived from PBMCs from blood, sampled less than 15 days before vaccination. This sequence joins TRBV20-1 and TRBJ1-5, with no clear D. This chain's CDR3 is CSARDPVAGNQPQHF. The CDR3 DNA is TGCAGTGCTAGAGATCCCGTGGCGGGCAATCAGCCCCAGCATTTT.